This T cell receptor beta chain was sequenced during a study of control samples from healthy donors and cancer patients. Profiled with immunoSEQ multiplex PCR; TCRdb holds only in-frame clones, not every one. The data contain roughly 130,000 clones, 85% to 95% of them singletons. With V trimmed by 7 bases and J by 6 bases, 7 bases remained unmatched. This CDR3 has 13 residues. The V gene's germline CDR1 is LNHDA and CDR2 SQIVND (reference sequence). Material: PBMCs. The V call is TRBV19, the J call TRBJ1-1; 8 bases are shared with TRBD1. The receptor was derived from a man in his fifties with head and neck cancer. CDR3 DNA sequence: TGTGCCAGTATCACAGGGGGTAGCGCTGAAGCTTTCTTT. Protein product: CASITGGSAEAFF.